Reported below is one T cell receptor beta chain. The data were taken from a study of blood T cell repertoires in COVID-19. Study-level information: PBMCs, B-cell-depleted T cells, or T cells provided the cDNA or gDNA that made up the material.

Repertoires were generated with immunoSEQ multiplex PCR, while TCRdb's copy carries only in-frame clones and drops some. The sample shows fewer than 450,000 clones, about 91% of them seen only once. Germline V CDR1 and CDR2: LNHDA, SQIVND (reference sequence). Trimming removed 4 bases from V and 6 bases from J, with 21 bases in between. The CDR3 sequence is 16 residues long. The sequenced sample consisted of peripheral blood. The sequence came from a woman in her forties or fifties with COVID-19, enrolled during active disease. The chain couples TRBV19 to TRBJ1-2, with D hard to call. CDR3 DNA sequence: TGTGCCAGTAGTACGGTACGCACCCCTACTATGGATGGCTACACCTTC. This gives the protein CASSTVRTPTMDGYTF.